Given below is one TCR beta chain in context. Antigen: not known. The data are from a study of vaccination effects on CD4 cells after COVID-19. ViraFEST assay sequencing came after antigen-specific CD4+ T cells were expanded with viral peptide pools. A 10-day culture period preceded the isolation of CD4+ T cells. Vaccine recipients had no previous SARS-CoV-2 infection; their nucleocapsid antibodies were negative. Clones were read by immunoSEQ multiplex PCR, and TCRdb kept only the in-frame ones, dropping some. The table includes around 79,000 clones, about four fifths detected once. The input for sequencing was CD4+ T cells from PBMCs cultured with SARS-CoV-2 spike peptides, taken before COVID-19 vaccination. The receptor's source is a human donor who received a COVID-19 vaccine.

The chain's CDR3 is CASGSSGTDTQYF. DNA for the CDR3: TGTGCTAGTGGTTCCTCAGGGACAGATACGCAGTATTTT. The V and J genes are TRBV12-5 and TRBJ2-3; the D gene is possibly TRBD1 (5 bases). The CDR3 sequence is 13 residues long. The V and J ends lost 4 bases and 3 bases respectively, with 8 bases between them. Germline V gene data show CDR1 as LGHNT and CDR2 as FRNRAP.